The 5 T cell receptor beta chains reported below all come from one sample, sequenced in a study of T cell responses to AZD1222 COVID-19 vaccine. Here immunoSEQ multiplex PCR was the method, and the copy in TCRdb shows in-frame clones only, minus some. The sample has 160,000 or so clones, roughly nine tenths seen once. The sequences come from peripheral blood, collected 28 days after the second AZD1222 dose. Receptors originate from an adult who received the AZD1222 COVID-19 vaccine.

This rearrangement joins TRBV27 to TRBJ2-1; D unresolved. The CDR3 covers 13 residues. Germline V gene lookup returns CDR1 MNHEY and CDR2 SMNVEV (reference sequence). The V end lost 3 bases, the J end lost 10 bases, and 13 bases lay between the germline ends. CDR3 DNA sequence: TGTGCCAGCAGTTTCCTACTGGGCGAGGAGCAGTTCTTC. Its protein is CASSFLLGEEQFF.

The chain carries TRBV18 and TRBJ1-3; possibly TRBD1 for D (5 bases). The CDR3 spans 15 residues. Trimming removed 3 bases at V and 4 bases at J, with 13 bases between. Germline-derived CDR1 and CDR2 are KGHSH and LQKENI. CDR3 in DNA: TGTGCCAGCTCACCGAGGACACGAGAGGGAAACACCATATATTTT. Translating gives CASSPRTREGNTIYF.

This chain links TRBV2 with TRBJ1-2, with 8 bases identical to TRBD1. J gave up 3 bases and V 5 bases, and 5 bases lay outside the gene matches. CDR1 and CDR2 (germline): SNHLY, FYNNEI. This CDR3 contains 14 residues. The CDR3 DNA reads TGTGCCAGCAGTACCACAGGGGGAGACTATGGCTACACCTTC. As protein: CASSTTGGDYGYTF.

V gene TRBV5-1 combines with J gene TRBJ1-1, with D perhaps matching TRBD1 (5 bases). The germline V gene has CDR1 SGHRS and CDR2 YFSETQ. The V end lost 4 bases, the J end lost 4 bases, and 17 bases lay between the germline ends. The CDR3 covers 15 residues. The CDR3 spells CASSLAGGFSTEAFF. The CDR3 nucleotides read TGCGCCAGCAGCCTCGCCGGGGGTTTCAGCACTGAAGCTTTCTTT.

The chain employs TRBV27 and TRBJ1-1; 7 bases match TRBD1. CDR1 MNHEY and CDR2 SMNVEV come from the germline V gene (reference sequence). V shed 6 bases, J shed 7 bases, and the junction held 11 bases outside the gene matches. The CDR3 totals 14 residues. The CDR3 coding sequence is TGTGCCAGCAGGGGCGGACAGGTCCAAAATGAAGCTTTCTTT. Encoded protein: CASRGGQVQNEAFF.